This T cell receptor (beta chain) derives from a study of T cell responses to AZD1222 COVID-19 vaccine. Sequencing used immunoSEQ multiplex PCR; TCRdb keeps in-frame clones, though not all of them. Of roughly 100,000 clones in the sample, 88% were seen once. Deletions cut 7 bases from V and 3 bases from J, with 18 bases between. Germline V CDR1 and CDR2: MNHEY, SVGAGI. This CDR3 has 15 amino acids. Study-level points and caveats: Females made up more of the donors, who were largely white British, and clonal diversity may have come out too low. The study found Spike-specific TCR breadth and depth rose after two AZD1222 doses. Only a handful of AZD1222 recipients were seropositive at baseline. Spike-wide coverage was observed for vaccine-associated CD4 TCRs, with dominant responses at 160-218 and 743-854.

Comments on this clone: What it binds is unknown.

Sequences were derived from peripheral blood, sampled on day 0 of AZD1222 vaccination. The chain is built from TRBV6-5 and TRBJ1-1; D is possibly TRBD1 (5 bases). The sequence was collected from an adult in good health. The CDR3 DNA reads TGTGCCAGCAAGGCGAACCTCCTGGGGCACACTGAAGCTTTCTTT. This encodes CASKANLLGHTEAFF.